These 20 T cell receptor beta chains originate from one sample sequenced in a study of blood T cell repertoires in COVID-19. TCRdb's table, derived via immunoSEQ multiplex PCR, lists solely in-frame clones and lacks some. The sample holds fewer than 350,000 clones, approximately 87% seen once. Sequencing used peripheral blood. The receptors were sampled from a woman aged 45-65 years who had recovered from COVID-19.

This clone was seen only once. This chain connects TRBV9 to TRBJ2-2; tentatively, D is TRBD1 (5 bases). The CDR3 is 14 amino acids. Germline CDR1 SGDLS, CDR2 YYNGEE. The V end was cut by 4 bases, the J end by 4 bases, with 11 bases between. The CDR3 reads CASSPRTLTGELFF. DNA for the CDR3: TGTGCCAGCAGCCCCCGGACACTCACCGGGGAGCTGTTTTTT.

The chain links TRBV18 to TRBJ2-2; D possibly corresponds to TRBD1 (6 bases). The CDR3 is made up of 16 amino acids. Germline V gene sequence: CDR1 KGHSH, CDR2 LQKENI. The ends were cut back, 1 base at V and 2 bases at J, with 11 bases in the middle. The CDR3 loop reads CASSPQVGTNTGELFF. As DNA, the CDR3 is TGTGCCAGCTCACCACAGGTCGGGACAAACACCGGGGAGCTGTTTTTT. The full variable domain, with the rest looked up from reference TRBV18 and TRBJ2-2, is NAGVMQNPRHLVRRRGQEARLRCSPMKGHSHVYWYRQLPEEGLKFMVYLQKENIIDESGMPKERFSAEFPKEGPSILRIQQVVRGDSAAYFCASSPQVGTNTGELFFGEGSRLTVL.

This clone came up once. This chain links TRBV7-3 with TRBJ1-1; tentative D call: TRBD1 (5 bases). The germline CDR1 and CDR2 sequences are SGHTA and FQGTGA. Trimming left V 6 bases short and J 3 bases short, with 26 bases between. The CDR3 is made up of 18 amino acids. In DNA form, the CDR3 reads TGTGCCAGCAGTCTCCGACCGACCACCAGGGTCGGTTACACTGAAGCTTTCTTT. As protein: CASSLRPTTRVGYTEAFF.

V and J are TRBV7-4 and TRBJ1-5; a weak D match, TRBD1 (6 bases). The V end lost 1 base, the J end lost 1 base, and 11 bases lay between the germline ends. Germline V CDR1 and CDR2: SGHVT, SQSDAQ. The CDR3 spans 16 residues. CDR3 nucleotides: TGTGCCAGCAGCTTAGACGGCGGGGGCAGCAATCAGCCCCAGCATTTT. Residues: CASSLDGGGSNQPQHF.

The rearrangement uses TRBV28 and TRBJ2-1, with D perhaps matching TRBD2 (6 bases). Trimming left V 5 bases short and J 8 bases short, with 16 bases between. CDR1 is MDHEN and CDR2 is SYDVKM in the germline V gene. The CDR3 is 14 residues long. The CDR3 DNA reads TGTGCCAGCAGTCCCTGGAGGGCAGCCCATGAGCAGTTCTTC. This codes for CASSPWRAAHEQFF.

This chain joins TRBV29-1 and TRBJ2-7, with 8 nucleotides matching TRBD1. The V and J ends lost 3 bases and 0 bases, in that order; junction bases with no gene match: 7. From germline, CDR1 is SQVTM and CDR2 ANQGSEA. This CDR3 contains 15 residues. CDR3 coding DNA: TGCAGCGTTGAGGAAACAGGGGGGACCTCCTACGAGCAGTACTTC. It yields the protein CSVEETGGTSYEQYF.

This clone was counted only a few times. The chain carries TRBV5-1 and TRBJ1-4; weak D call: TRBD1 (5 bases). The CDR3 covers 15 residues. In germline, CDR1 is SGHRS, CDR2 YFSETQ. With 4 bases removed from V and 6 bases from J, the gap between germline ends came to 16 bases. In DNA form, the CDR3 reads TGCGCCAGCAGCCCGACCCGGGGGGAGTATGAAAAACTGTTTTTT. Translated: CASSPTRGEYEKLFF.

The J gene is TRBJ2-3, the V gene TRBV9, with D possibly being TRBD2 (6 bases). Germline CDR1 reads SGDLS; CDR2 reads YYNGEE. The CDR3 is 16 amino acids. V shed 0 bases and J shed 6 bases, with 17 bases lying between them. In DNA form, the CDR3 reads TGTGCCAGCAGCGTAGAGGGGAGGAGGGGAAGGGATACGCAGTATTTT. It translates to CASSVEGRRGRDTQYF.

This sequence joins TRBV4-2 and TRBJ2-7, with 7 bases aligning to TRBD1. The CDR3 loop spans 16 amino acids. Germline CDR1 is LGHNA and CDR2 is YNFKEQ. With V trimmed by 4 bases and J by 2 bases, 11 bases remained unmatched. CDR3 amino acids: CASSLQERDSPYEQYF. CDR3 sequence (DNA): TGTGCCAGCAGCCTCCAAGAACGGGACAGCCCCTACGAGCAGTACTTC.

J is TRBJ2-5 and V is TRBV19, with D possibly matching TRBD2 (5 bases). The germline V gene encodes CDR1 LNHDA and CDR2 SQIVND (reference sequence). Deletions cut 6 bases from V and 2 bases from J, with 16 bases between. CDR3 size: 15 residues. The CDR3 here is CASSPSPGSQETQYF. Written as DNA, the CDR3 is TGTGCCAGTAGCCCGAGTCCGGGGTCACAAGAGACCCAGTACTTC.

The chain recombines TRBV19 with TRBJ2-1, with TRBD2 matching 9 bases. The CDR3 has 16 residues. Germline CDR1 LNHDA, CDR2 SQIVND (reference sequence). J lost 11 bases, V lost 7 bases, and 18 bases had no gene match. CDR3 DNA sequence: TGTGCCAGTACCGACCCAGGTGGGCGGGAGGGTAGGAAGCAGTTCTTC. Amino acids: CASTDPGGREGRKQFF. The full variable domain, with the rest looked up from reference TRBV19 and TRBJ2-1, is DGGITQSPKYLFRKEGQNVTLSCEQNLNHDAMYWYRQDPGQGLRLIYYSQIVNDFQKGDIAEGYSVSREKKESFPLTVTSAQKNPTAFYLCASTDPGGREGRKQFFGPGTRLTVL.

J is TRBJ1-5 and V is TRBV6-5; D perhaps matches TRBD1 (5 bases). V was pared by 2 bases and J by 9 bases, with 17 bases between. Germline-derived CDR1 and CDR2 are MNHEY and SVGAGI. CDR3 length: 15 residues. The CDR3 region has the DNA TGTGCCAGCAGTTACGAAAGTAGGGTAGGGGCGCCCCAGCATTTT. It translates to CASSYESRVGAPQHF.

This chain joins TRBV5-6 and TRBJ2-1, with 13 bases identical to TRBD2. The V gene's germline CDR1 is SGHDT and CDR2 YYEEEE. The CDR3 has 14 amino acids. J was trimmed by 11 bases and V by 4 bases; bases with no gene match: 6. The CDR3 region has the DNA TGTGCCAGCAGCCCGGGACTAGCGGGGTGGCAGCAGTTCTTC. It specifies CASSPGLAGWQQFF.

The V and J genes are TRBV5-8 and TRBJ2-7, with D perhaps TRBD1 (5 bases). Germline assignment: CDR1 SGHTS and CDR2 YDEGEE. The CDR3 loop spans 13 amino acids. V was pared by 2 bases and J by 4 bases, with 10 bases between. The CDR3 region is CASSFWGTYEQYF. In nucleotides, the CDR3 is TGTGCCAGCAGCTTTTGGGGCACGTACGAGCAGTACTTC.

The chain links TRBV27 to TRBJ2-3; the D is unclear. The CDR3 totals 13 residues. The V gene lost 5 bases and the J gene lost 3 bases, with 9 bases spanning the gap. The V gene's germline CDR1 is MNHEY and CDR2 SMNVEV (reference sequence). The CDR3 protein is CASSRHETDTQYF. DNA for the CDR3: TGTGCCAGCAGTCGACACGAGACAGATACGCAGTATTTT.

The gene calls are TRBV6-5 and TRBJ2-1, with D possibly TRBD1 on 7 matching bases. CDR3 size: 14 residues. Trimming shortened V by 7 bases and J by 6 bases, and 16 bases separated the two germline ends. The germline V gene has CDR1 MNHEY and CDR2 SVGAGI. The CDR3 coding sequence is TGTGCCAGCACCCAGGGGGGAGTTGGCAATGAGCAGTTCTTC. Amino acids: CASTQGGVGNEQFF.

CDR3 amino acids: CASSPRGGVRTDTQYF. As DNA, the CDR3 is TGTGCCAGTAGTCCCCGGGGGGGGGTCAGAACAGATACGCAGTATTTT. The chain links TRBV19 to TRBJ2-3, with 8 bases matching TRBD2. CDR1 and CDR2 from the germline V gene are LNHDA and SQIVND (reference sequence). CDR3 length: 16 amino acids. The trim removed 5 bases at V and 3 bases at J, leaving 10 bases unmatched.

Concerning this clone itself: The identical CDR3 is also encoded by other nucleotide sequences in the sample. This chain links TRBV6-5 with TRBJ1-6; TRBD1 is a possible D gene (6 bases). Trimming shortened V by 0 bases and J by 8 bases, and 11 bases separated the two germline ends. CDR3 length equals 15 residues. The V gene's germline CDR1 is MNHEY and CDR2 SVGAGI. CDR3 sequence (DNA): TGTGCCAGCAGTTACTCGGGCAGGGGTGATTCACCCCTCCACTTT. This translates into CASSYSGRGDSPLHF.

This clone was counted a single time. The CDR3 nucleotides are TGTGCCAGCAGCCCCGGGAGTGGGAACACTGAAGCTTTCTTT. It encodes CASSPGSGNTEAFF. The V gene is TRBV7-3, the J gene TRBJ1-1; D uncertain. Trimming shortened V by 5 bases and J by 1 base, and 11 bases separated the two germline ends. Germline V gene lookup returns CDR1 SGHTA and CDR2 FQGTGA. This CDR3 has 14 residues.

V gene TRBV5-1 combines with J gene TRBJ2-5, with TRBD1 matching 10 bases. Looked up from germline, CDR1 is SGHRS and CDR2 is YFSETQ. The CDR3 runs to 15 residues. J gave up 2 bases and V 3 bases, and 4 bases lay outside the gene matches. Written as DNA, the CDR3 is TGCGCCAGCAGCTGGGGGACAGGGGCTCAAGAGACCCAGTACTTC. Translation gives CASSWGTGAQETQYF.